A selection of T cell receptor beta chains follows, all from one sample in a study of early T cells in non-severe SARS-CoV-2 infection. TCRdb reanalysed the 5' RACE reads using MiXCR and keeps one entry per CDR3 protein. The table shows about 58,000 distinct CDR3 sequences, with 9.5% to 15% occurring only once. Sequencing was done on a sample of whole blood. The receptors derive from an adult who was a healthcare worker with PCR-confirmed SARS-CoV-2 infection or an uninfected control (not recorded which). Each CDR3 is given with its conserved first and last residue. D genes are given only for firm matches. The listing skips clone size in some rows; elsewhere it reads once, few, many or a size class.

J,V,D,size,CDR3,DNA
TRBJ2-3,TRBV29-1,TRBD1,.,CSGDRGSSDTQYF,TGCAGCGGGGACAGGGGGAGTTCAGATACGCAGTATTTT
TRBJ2-4,TRBV9,TRBD2,few,CASSVGAGAGNIQYF,TGTGCCAGCAGCGTAGGGGCGGGAGCGGGAAACATTCAGTACTTC
TRBJ2-3,TRBV6-1,.,.,CATSLRGSTDTQYF,TGTGCCACCTCCCTGAGGGGAAGCACAGATACGCAGTATTTT
TRBJ2-7,TRBV7-6,.,.,CASSPPGDYEQYF,TGTGCCAGCAGTCCCCCGGGGGACTACGAGCAGTACTTC
TRBJ1-2,TRBV5-4,.,few,CASSLDGAYGYTF,TGTGCCAGCAGCTTGGACGGGGCCTATGGCTACACCTTC
TRBJ2-1,TRBV7-9,.,few,CASSPNYNEQFF,TGTGCCAGCAGCCCCAACTACAATGAGCAGTTCTTC
TRBJ1-5,TRBV28,.,many,CASSVSNQPQHF,TGTGCCAGCAGTGTCAGCAATCAGCCCCAGCATTTT
TRBJ1-1,TRBV20-1,.,many,CSAREWAWGNTEAFF,TGCAGTGCTAGAGAGTGGGCCTGGGGGAACACTGAAGCTTTCTTT
TRBJ2-1,TRBV11-2,.,few,CASSLHPTEQFF,TGTGCCAGCAGCTTGCACCCCACCGAGCAGTTCTTC
TRBJ2-3,TRBV7-9,.,.,CASSLYDTQYF,TGTGCCAGCAGCTTGTACGATACGCAGTATTTT
TRBJ1-1,TRBV6-6,.,few,CASSPQGTNTEAFF,TGTGCCAGCAGTCCACAGGGCACGAACACTGAAGCTTTCTTT
TRBJ2-7,TRBV13,.,few,CASKQRASSYEQYF,TGTGCCAGCAAGCAGCGGGCCAGCTCCTACGAGCAGTACTTC
TRBJ2-1,TRBV7-9,TRBD2,many,CASSPGGFDEQFF,TGTGCCAGCAGCCCGGGGGGATTCGATGAGCAGTTCTTC
TRBJ1-1,TRBV7-9,.,many,CASSPFGAEAFF,TGTGCCAGCAGCCCATTTGGAGCTGAAGCTTTCTTT
TRBJ2-1,TRBV3-1,TRBD1,few,CASSHARDRASYNEQFF,TGTGCCAGCAGCCATGCCCGGGACAGGGCCTCCTACAATGAGCAGTTCTTC
TRBJ2-3,TRBV20-1,.,many,CSARDRVYTPDTQYF,TGCAGTGCTAGAGATCGGGTCTATACCCCAGATACGCAGTATTTT
TRBJ2-7,TRBV9,TRBD2,few,CASSTRLAGDDEQYF,TGTGCCAGCAGCACCCGACTAGCGGGAGACGACGAGCAGTACTTC
TRBJ2-1,TRBV12-3/TRBV12-4,.,many,CASSLRRLHEQFF,TGTGCCAGCAGTTTACGACGGTTACATGAGCAGTTCTTC
TRBJ1-6,TRBV7-8,TRBD1,many,CASSLAGTALSPLHF,TGTGCCAGCAGCTTAGCCGGGACAGCTCTGTCACCCCTCCACTTT
TRBJ2-7,TRBV5-1,.,few,CASSFRNEQYF,TGCGCCAGCAGCTTCCGGAACGAGCAGTACTTC
TRBJ2-1,TRBV28,TRBD2,once,CASSTRVAGTHNEQFF,TGTGCCAGCAGTACCCGGGTAGCGGGGACCCACAATGAGCAGTTCTTC
TRBJ2-5,TRBV20-1,TRBD1,many,CSANDRDQETQYF,TGCAGTGCTAATGACAGGGACCAAGAGACCCAGTACTTC
TRBJ1-1,TRBV28,.,few,CASGGVQYTEAFF,TGTGCCTCCGGGGGGGTTCAGTACACTGAAGCTTTCTTT
TRBJ2-1,TRBV28,TRBD2,few,CASSTPRTSFNEQFF,TGTGCCAGCAGTACGCCGAGGACTAGCTTCAATGAGCAGTTCTTC
TRBJ1-1,TRBV7-9,.,.,CASRRGEETEAFF,TGTGCCAGCAGAAGAGGGGAGGAGACTGAAGCTTTCTTT